The rows below give T cell receptor beta chains drawn from one sample of a study of blood T cell repertoires in COVID-19. The protocol was immunoSEQ multiplex PCR, while the TCRdb copy is restricted to in-frame clones and leaves out a portion. This table has 350,000 to 400,000 clones, roughly 90% appearing once. The sequenced sample was PBMCs or T cells enriched from blood (not recorded which). These TCRs come from a woman between 25 and 40 years old with acute COVID-19. The CDR3 runs from the conserved cysteine through the conserved F or W. D genes are given only for firm matches. Size tells how often a clone was seen (once, few, many) or the class of an expanded clone, and some rows leave it out.

D	size	V	J	CDR3	DNA
TRBD1	.	TRBV11-3	TRBJ1-3	CASSLGQGSGNTIYF	TGTGCCAGCAGCTTAGGACAGGGCTCTGGAAACACCATATATTTT
TRBD2	.	TRBV7-2	TRBJ2-7	CASSPSGTSYEQYF	TGTGCCAGCAGCCCTAGCGGGACCTCCTACGAGCAGTACTTC
.	.	TRBV28	TRBJ2-1	CASSLLQGINEQFF	TGTGCCAGCAGTTTATTACAGGGAATCAATGAGCAGTTCTTC
.	.	TRBV30	TRBJ1-5	CAWSGDPTPQPQHF	TGTGCCTGGAGCGGAGACCCAACGCCTCAGCCCCAGCATTTT
.	few	TRBV4-1	TRBJ1-2	CASSQRSSIDRDLTF	TGCGCCAGCAGCCAAAGATCGTCCATAGACAGAGATTTAACCTTC
TRBD1	.	TRBV27	TRBJ2-1	CASSSTGGGYNEQFF	TGTGCCAGCAGTTCCACAGGGGGCGGGTACAATGAGCAGTTCTTC
TRBD1	.	TRBV5-4	TRBJ1-2	CASKPGQGMWGYTF	TGTGCCAGCAAACCGGGACAGGGAATGTGGGGCTACACCTTC
.	.	TRBV2	TRBJ1-2	CASSDRVYGYTF	TGTGCCAGCAGTGACCGTGTCTATGGCTACACCTTC
TRBD1	.	TRBV30	TRBJ1-2	CAWSPPLTGTFGGYTF	TGTGCCTGGAGTCCCCCCCTGACAGGGACTTTCGGTGGCTACACCTTC
.	.	TRBV7-2	TRBJ1-4	CASSNRVTNEKLFF	TGTGCCAGCAGTAACAGGGTCACTAATGAAAAACTGTTTTTT
TRBD1	.	TRBV2	TRBJ1-5	CASSPTGVGYSNQPQHF	TGTGCCAGCAGCCCCACAGGGGTCGGCTATAGCAATCAGCCCCAGCATTTT
TRBD2	once	TRBV6-2/TRBV6-3	TRBJ2-1	CASSYSGLANLNEQFF	TGTGCCAGCAGTTACTCGGGACTAGCGAATCTCAATGAGCAGTTCTTC
.	.	TRBV4-1	TRBJ2-4	CASSQDRGQNIQYF	TGCGCCAGCAGCCAAGACAGGGGCCAAAACATTCAGTACTTC
TRBD2	.	TRBV5-1	TRBJ2-1	CASSRWGTSGLNNEQFF	TGCGCCAGCAGCCGCTGGGGGACTAGCGGACTAAACAATGAGCAGTTCTTC
TRBD1	.	TRBV30	TRBJ2-7	CAWGRDRNSYEQYF	TGTGCCTGGGGTAGGGACAGGAACTCCTACGAGCAGTACTTC